These 25 T cell receptor beta chains were sequenced from one sample in a study of cytomegalovirus exposure and HLA in healthy donors. The study ran its PCR with 60 Vbeta and 13 Jbeta primers. Data came from immunoSEQ multiplex PCR; TCRdb stores just in-frame clones and leaves some out. The data contain roughly 160,000 clones, approximately 80% of them singletons. The sample taken for sequencing was PBMCs. The origin of the receptors is a male donor in good health and CMV-seronegative.

The gene calls are TRBV29-1 and TRBJ2-3; D is perhaps TRBD2 (6 bases). Germline values: CDR1 SQVTM, CDR2 ANQGSEA. The CDR3 has 11 amino acids. Trimming removed 4 bases from V and 5 bases from J, with 7 bases in between. The CDR3, as DNA: TGCAGCGTTGGACTAGGAGATACGCAGTATTTT. Encoded protein: CSVGLGDTQYF.

V gene TRBV5-4 combines with J gene TRBJ2-7; D might be TRBD1 (6 bases). Germline CDR1 and CDR2: SGHNT and YYREEE (reference sequence). V was pared by 3 bases and J by 4 bases, with 11 bases between. The CDR3 extends over 13 amino acids. The chain's CDR3 is CASSYSGAYEQYF. The CDR3 nucleotides are TGTGCCAGCAGCTATTCAGGGGCGTACGAGCAGTACTTC.

The rearrangement joins TRBV30 to TRBJ2-1; 8 bases line up with TRBD2. Germline CDR1 reads GTSNPN; CDR2 reads SVGIG (reference sequence). The trim removed 3 bases at V and 6 bases at J, leaving 4 bases unmatched. CDR3 length: 13 residues. CDR3 region: CAWSGGAFNEQFF. CDR3 DNA: TGTGCCTGGAGCGGGGGGGCCTTCAATGAGCAGTTCTTC.

The chain has TRBV9 and TRBJ1-5, with 7 nucleotides matching TRBD1. Looked up from germline, CDR1 is SGDLS and CDR2 is YYNGEE. The CDR3 totals 14 residues. V was pared by 4 bases and J by 9 bases, with 10 bases of the junction left unmatched. DNA of the CDR3: TGTGCCAGCAGCCCGGGAGACAGGGCGCGGCCCCAGCATTTT. Its protein is CASSPGDRARPQHF. Full variable domain (outside the CDR3, taken from reference TRBV9 and TRBJ1-5): DSGVTQTPKHLITATGQRVTLRCSPRSGDLSVYWYQQSLDQGLQFLIQYYNGEERAKGNILERFSAQQFPDLHSELNLSSLELGDSALYFCASSPGDRARPQHFGDGTRLSIL.

This chain joins TRBV12-5 and TRBJ1-5; 7 positions match TRBD1. This CDR3 region has 18 residues. CDR1 and CDR2 from the germline V gene are LGHNT and FRNRAP. Losses at the gene ends were 4 bases for V and 1 base for J; bases not matched to a gene: 13. The CDR3 DNA follows: TGTGCTAGTGGTTATTGGGGGCAGGGGGGACAGAGCAATCAGCCCCAGCATTTT. Its protein product is CASGYWGQGGQSNQPQHF. Full variable domain (rest looked up from reference TRBV12-5 and TRBJ1-5): DARVTQTPRHKVTEMGQEVTMRCQPILGHNTVFWYRQTMMQGLELLAYFRNRAPLDDSGMPKDRFSAEMPDATLATLKIQPSEPRDSAVYFCASGYWGQGGQSNQPQHFGDGTRLSIL.

The chain has TRBV21-1 and TRBJ2-6; the table calls TRBD2, which could not be checked here. TRBV21-1 is flagged as a pseudogene. This CDR3 has 17 amino acids. The CDR3 sequence: CASSKEAGDSGANVLTF. CDR3 DNA: TGTGCCAGCAGCAAAGAAGCGGGTGACTCTGGGGCCAACGTCCTGACTTTC.

This clone was seen a few times. This chain connects TRBV10-1 to TRBJ1-2; 8 nucleotides align to TRBD1. Germline values: CDR1 WNHNN, CDR2 SYGVQD (reference sequence). Unmatched junction bases numbered 11, after V lost 8 bases and J lost 6 bases. The CDR3 runs to 14 residues. The CDR3 is CASGRTGRRDGYTF. The CDR3 bases are TGCGCCAGCGGAAGGACAGGGCGAAGGGATGGCTACACCTTC.

The chain joins TRBV19 to TRBJ1-5, with TRBD1 matching over 8 bases. CDR1 is LNHDA and CDR2 is SQIVND in the germline V gene (reference sequence). CDR3 length equals 15 residues. V lost 3 bases and J lost 3; bases outside the gene matches: 4. CDR3 in DNA: TGTGCCAGTAGTATGGCGGACAGGGTCAATCAGCCCCAGCATTTT. Residues: CASSMADRVNQPQHF.

The V gene is TRBV5-1, the J gene TRBJ1-1; possibly TRBD1 for D (5 bases). V was shortened by 2 bases and J by 0 bases, with 14 bases between the two germline ends. Germline V gene data show CDR1 as SGHRS and CDR2 as YFSETQ. The CDR3 loop spans 16 amino acids. The CDR3 DNA sequence: TGCGCCAGCAGCTTCAGGGTATTAACAATGAACACTGAAGCTTTCTTT. The encoded protein is CASSFRVLTMNTEAFF.

The rearrangement uses TRBV19 and TRBJ1-5; D not certain. V lost 1 base and J lost 0, with 13 bases in between. Germline CDR1 LNHDA, CDR2 SQIVND (reference sequence). The CDR3 sequence is 17 residues long. The chain's CDR3 is CASSIVGRAFSNQPQHF. CDR3 nucleotide sequence: TGTGCCAGTAGTATAGTGGGCAGAGCTTTTAGCAATCAGCCCCAGCATTTT.

The genes are TRBV2 and TRBJ2-5; D perhaps matches TRBD1 (5 bases). Trimming removed 7 bases at V and 5 bases at J, with 14 bases between. Germline values: CDR1 SNHLY, CDR2 FYNNEI. The CDR3 length is 13 residues. The DNA for the CDR3 is TGTGCCAGCACATCAGGGTTAGGTGAGACCCAGTACTTC. Translation gives CASTSGLGETQYF.

The genes are TRBV19 and TRBJ1-1, with TRBD1 as a possible D gene (5 bases). The CDR3 is made up of 18 amino acids. From germline, CDR1 is LNHDA and CDR2 SQIVND (reference sequence). V lost 3 bases and J lost 1, with 21 bases in between. CDR3 sequence: CASSMVFGGARENTEAFF. CDR3 DNA sequence: TGTGCCAGTAGTATGGTGTTCGGAGGGGCCCGAGAGAACACTGAAGCTTTCTTT.

The chain uses TRBV7-9 and TRBJ2-3, with 7 bases matching TRBD2. The CDR3 length is 14 residues. V lost 5 bases and J lost 5; bases outside the gene matches: 7. Germline lookup yields CDR1 SEHNR and CDR2 FQNEAQ (reference sequence). This chain's CDR3 is CASSRGDGGDTQYF. CDR3 nucleotide sequence: TGTGCCAGCAGCCGGGGGGACGGCGGAGATACGCAGTATTTT.

In its sample, this clone was seen once. The genes are TRBV12-5 and TRBJ2-2, with D unresolved. Deletions cut 7 bases from V and 1 base from J, with 4 bases between. The CDR3 loop spans 12 amino acids. Germline V gene data show CDR1 as LGHNT and CDR2 as FRNRAP. The CDR3 protein is CASVKNTGELFF. For the CDR3, the DNA is TGTGCTAGTGTCAAGAACACCGGGGAGCTGTTTTTT.

The CDR3 region has the DNA TGTGCCAGCAGAAATCCAGGGGGCGAAAAACTGTTTTTT. Translated: CASRNPGGEKLFF. This chain connects TRBV6-5 to TRBJ1-4; 8 nucleotides match TRBD1. The length of the CDR3 is 13 residues. The J segment lost 8 bases and the V segment lost 6 bases, leaving 5 bases of the junction unmatched. The V gene's germline CDR1 is MNHEY and CDR2 SVGAGI.

The V gene is TRBV27, the J gene TRBJ1-2, with TRBD1 matching 9 bases. The CDR3 runs 16 residues. In germline, CDR1 is MNHEY, CDR2 SMNVEV (reference sequence). V dropped 4 bases and J dropped 4; count of bases not matched to a gene: 10. The CDR3 loop reads CASSSWMGQGFYGYTF. DNA of the CDR3: TGTGCCAGCAGTTCATGGATGGGACAGGGCTTCTATGGCTACACCTTC.

This chain joins TRBV9 and TRBJ1-4; D uncertain. CDR1 SGDLS and CDR2 YYNGEE come from the germline V gene. V was trimmed by 0 bases and J by 0 bases, leaving 6 bases between them. This CDR3 contains 15 residues. CDR3 bases: TGTGCCAGCAGCGTAGGTTCTACAACTAATGAAAAACTGTTTTTT. Translated, it gives CASSVGSTTNEKLFF.

The rearrangement links TRBV12-5 to TRBJ1-2, with a possible D match to TRBD1 (6 bases). The CDR3 is made up of 12 amino acids. The germline CDR1 and CDR2 sequences are LGHNT and FRNRAP. Between the trimmed V and J ends, which lost 5 bases and 8 bases, there was a span of 12 bases. CDR3 DNA: TGTGCTAGTGGTAACACAGGGTACGGCTACACCTTC. This translates into CASGNTGYGYTF.

This chain links TRBV4-2 with TRBJ2-2; D is unclear. This CDR3 is 17 amino acids long. V was clipped by 0 bases and J by 2 bases, with 13 bases between them. The V gene's germline CDR1 is LGHNA and CDR2 YNFKEQ. CDR3 in DNA: TGTGCCAGCAGCCAAGATCCCCGAGGAGCTAACACCGGGGAGCTGTTTTTT. It codes for CASSQDPRGANTGELFF.

The V and J genes are TRBV5-4 and TRBJ2-7, with 10 bases lining up with TRBD2. Trimming took 3 bases from V and 3 from J; bases not matched to a gene: 6. The CDR3 runs to 15 residues. Germline-derived CDR1 and CDR2 are SGHNT and YYREEE (reference sequence). The CDR3: CASSWKSGGGYEQYF. DNA of the CDR3: TGTGCCAGCAGCTGGAAGAGCGGGGGGGGCTACGAGCAGTACTTC.

The V gene is TRBV5-6, the J gene TRBJ2-7; 8 nucleotides align to TRBD1. The CDR3 extends over 12 amino acids. In germline, CDR1 is SGHDT, CDR2 YYEEEE. Trimming at V came to 5 bases and at J to 6 bases, leaving 4 bases not matched to a gene. The CDR3, as DNA: TGTGCCAGCAGTCGGACAGGGCGCGAGCAGTACTTC. Its protein product is CASSRTGREQYF. Full variable domain (outside the CDR3, taken from reference TRBV5-6 and TRBJ2-7): DAGVTQSPTHLIKTRGQQVTLRCSPKSGHDTVSWYQQALGQGPQFIFQYYEEEERQRGNFPDRFSGHQFPNYSSELNVNALLLGDSALYLCASSRTGREQYFGPGTRLTVT.

V and J are TRBV9 and TRBJ1-4; weak D call: TRBD1 (5 bases). V was cut by 0 bases and J by 8 bases, with 11 bases left in between. The germline V gene has CDR1 SGDLS and CDR2 YYNGEE. The CDR3 totals 14 residues. The CDR3 coding sequence is TGTGCCAGCAGCGTAGCCAGGGAAGGGGAAAAACTGTTTTTT. Its translation: CASSVAREGEKLFF. Supplemented by reference TRBV9 and TRBJ1-4, the full variable domain reads DSGVTQTPKHLITATGQRVTLRCSPRSGDLSVYWYQQSLDQGLQFLIQYYNGEERAKGNILERFSAQQFPDLHSELNLSSLELGDSALYFCASSVAREGEKLFFGSGTQLSVL.

In its sample, this clone was seen once. The V call is TRBV19, the J call TRBJ1-5, with unresolved D. The CDR3 spans 15 residues. Germline CDR1 LNHDA, CDR2 SQIVND (reference sequence). With 6 bases removed from V and 6 bases from J, the gap between germline ends came to 18 bases. In DNA, the CDR3 is TGTGCCAGTAGCCTAGCCCTGGGCGGCGGTCAGCCCCAGCATTTT. Its translation: CASSLALGGGQPQHF.

This clone came up once. The germline gene is not matched at one end of the junction; a read error may be the cause. The J gene is TRBJ1-1, the V gene TRBV29-1; no definite D call. The germline V gene has CDR1 SQVTM and CDR2 ANQGSEA. This CDR3 is built from 14 residues. CDR3 nucleotide sequence: TGCAGCGTTGTGACGCGGGCCCTGAACCCTGAAGCTTTCTTT. It specifies CSVVTRALNPEAFF.

This sequence joins TRBV7-3 and TRBJ2-3, with 9 bases identical to TRBD1. The CDR3 sequence is 15 residues long. J gave up 4 bases and V 5 bases, and 7 bases lay outside the gene matches. Germline V gene lookup returns CDR1 SGHTA and CDR2 FQGTGA. The CDR3 nucleotides read TGTGCCAGCAGCCGCGGGACAGGGATTCCAGATACGCAGTATTTT. Amino acid sequence: CASSRGTGIPDTQYF.